This T cell receptor (beta chain) comes out of a study of T cell changes during pregnancy in multiple sclerosis. Data came from immunoSEQ multiplex PCR; TCRdb stores just in-frame clones and leaves some out. Of roughly 39,000 clones in the sample, approximately 91% were seen once. Germline CDR1 and CDR2: MNHEY and SMNVEV (reference sequence). The CDR3 runs 13 residues. The germline V and J ends were trimmed by 5 bases and 2 bases, with 10 bases remaining between them. Sequencing was carried out using PBMCs (not recorded whether the cells were cultured). The chain links TRBV27 to TRBJ2-7; the D gene is possibly TRBD1 (6 bases). The sequence came from a female donor with multiple sclerosis, enrolled in a pregnancy study. In nucleotides, the CDR3 is TGTGCCAGCAGTCGGACAGCTACCTACGAGCAGTACTTC. Amino acids: CASSRTATYEQYF.